Listed below are T cell receptor beta chains from one sample, sequenced in a study of cytomegalovirus exposure and HLA in healthy donors. The repertoire was sequenced with immunoSEQ multiplex PCR; TCRdb's copy has only in-frame clones and lacks some. This table has approximately 100,000 clones, around four fifths appearing once. Sample: PBMCs. The receptors were sampled from a man aged 40-49 years in good health and CMV-seronegative. Both conserved end residues are trimmed from each CDR3. D genes are given only for firm matches.

d_gene,j_gene,v_gene,CDR3aa
TRBD1,TRBJ2-2,TRBV5-6,ASRQGEYTGELF
NA,TRBJ1-1,TRBV19,ASRLDGMNTEAF
TRBD1,TRBJ2-7,TRBV18,ASSPWTGGDYEQY
TRBD1,TRBJ1-3,TRBV7-3,ASSLLPPGQGNTIY
TRBD1,TRBJ1-2,TRBV5-1,ASSPGTAWGYGYT
TRBD1,TRBJ2-2,TRBV6-5,ASSYDRGNTGELF
TRBD1,TRBJ2-3,TRBV6-1,ASSYGQGSTDTQY
NA,TRBJ2-3,TRBV5-1,ASSLGLTTDTQY
TRBD1,TRBJ2-2,TRBV16,ASSLGQGNTGELF
NA,TRBJ2-2,TRBV4-2,ASSHGGTATGELF
NA,TRBJ1-4,TRBV19,ASTQSGRKEKLF
TRBD1,TRBJ2-1,TRBV7-9,ASSSNRGTYNEQF
TRBD1,TRBJ2-1,TRBV10-3,AISSGQYNEQF
NA,TRBJ1-5,TRBV6-6,ASSYSGAQPQH
NA,TRBJ1-1,TRBV4-2,ASSQASRKNTEAF
TRBD1,TRBJ1-3,TRBV7-9,ASSLARQGLLRNTIY
NA,TRBJ1-2,TRBV6-5,ASSWGDGYT
NA,TRBJ1-3,TRBV7-8,ASSFSSGRNTIY
NA,TRBJ2-5,TRBV20-1,SAGTETQH
NA,TRBJ1-1,TRBV10-3,AISGQGSNEAF
NA,TRBJ1-1,TRBV27,ASRNRESTEAF
NA,TRBJ2-5,TRBV5-8,ASSFDQETQY
TRBD2,TRBJ2-5,TRBV6-5,ASRPSGGATETQY
NA,TRBJ1-1,TRBV6-5,ASSSLGTEAF
NA,TRBJ1-5,TRBV6-5,ASSPREGRWQPQH
NA,TRBJ1-1,TRBV7-2,ASSSERNTEAF
NA,TRBJ1-3,TRBV10-3,AISEGGTPGNTIY
TRBD1,TRBJ1-1,TRBV2,ASSTGDTEAF